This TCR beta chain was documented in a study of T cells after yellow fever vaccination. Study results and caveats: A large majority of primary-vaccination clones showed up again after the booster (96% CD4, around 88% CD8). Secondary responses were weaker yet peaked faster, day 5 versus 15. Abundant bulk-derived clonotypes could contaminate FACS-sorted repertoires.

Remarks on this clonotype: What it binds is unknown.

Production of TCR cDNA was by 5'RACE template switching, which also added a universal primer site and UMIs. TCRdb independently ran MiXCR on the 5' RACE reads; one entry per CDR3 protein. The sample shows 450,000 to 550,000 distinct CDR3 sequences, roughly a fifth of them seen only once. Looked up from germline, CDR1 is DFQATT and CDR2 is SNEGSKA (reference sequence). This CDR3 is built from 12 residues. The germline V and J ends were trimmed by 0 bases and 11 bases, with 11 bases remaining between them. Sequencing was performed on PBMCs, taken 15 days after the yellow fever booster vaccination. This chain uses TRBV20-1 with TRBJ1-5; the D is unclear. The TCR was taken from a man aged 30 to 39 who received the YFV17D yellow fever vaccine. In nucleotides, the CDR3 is TGCAGTGCTAGAGATATCCCCACAGCCCAGCATTTT. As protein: CSARDIPTAQHF.